One sample yielded the 22 T cell receptor beta chains listed below, sequenced in a study of shared clonotypes between healthy human individuals. Sequencing used immunoSEQ multiplex PCR; TCRdb keeps in-frame clones, though not all of them. The repertoire holds some 800,000 clones, with roughly 92% as singletons. CD8 cells classed as naive were CD45RO-negative and positively selected for CCR7, excluding terminally differentiated effector memory CD45RA+ cells. Sequenced sample: naive CD8+ T cells sorted from blood. The receptors shown here come from a man aged 25-45 years in good health.

V and J are TRBV27 and TRBJ1-2, with TRBD1 as a possible D gene (5 bases). Germline assignment: CDR1 MNHEY and CDR2 SMNVEV (reference sequence). This CDR3 is 13 amino acids long. V lost 6 bases and J lost 8, with 16 bases in between. CDR3 protein: CASRSSSHRGYTF. DNA for the CDR3: TGTGCCAGCAGGTCATCTTCCCACAGGGGCTACACCTTC.

This chain connects TRBV29-1 to TRBJ2-3; 11 nucleotides match TRBD2. The CDR3 contains 14 residues. Trimming took 6 bases from V and 2 from J; bases not matched to a gene: 4. The germline gives CDR1 SQVTM, CDR2 ANQGSEA. The CDR3 DNA follows: TGCAGCGTCAGACTAGCGGGATTCACAGATACGCAGTATTTT. This gives the protein CSVRLAGFTDTQYF.

On this clone: This CDR3 is also generated by other DNA sequences in the sample. The rearrangement links TRBV6-5 to TRBJ2-3; D gene ambiguous. Trimming shortened V by 2 bases and J by 1 base, and 7 bases separated the two germline ends. CDR1 MNHEY and CDR2 SVGAGI come from the germline V gene. This CDR3 is 14 amino acids long. The CDR3 is CASSYGQGTDTQYF. CDR3 sequence (DNA): TGTGCCAGCAGTTACGGGCAGGGCACAGATACGCAGTATTTT.

The rearrangement links TRBV2 to TRBJ2-7; 8 bases are shared with TRBD1. CDR1 is SNHLY, CDR2 FYNNEI, per germline. This CDR3 spans 12 amino acids. J lost 5 bases, V lost 10 bases, and 7 bases had no gene match. DNA of the CDR3: TGTGCCACCCCGACAGGGGCCGACGAGCAGTACTTC. It specifies CATPTGADEQYF.

This CDR3 is CATSRDLAGGIYNEQFF. CDR3 sequence (DNA): TGTGCCACCAGCAGGGACCTAGCGGGAGGGATCTACAATGAGCAGTTCTTC. J is TRBJ2-1 and V is TRBV15; 12 bases match TRBD2. The CDR3 consists of 17 residues. Germline V lookup: CDR1 LNHNV, CDR2 YYDKDF (reference sequence). Unmatched junction bases numbered 6, after V lost 3 bases and J lost 3 bases. The entire variable domain, with the rest obtained from reference TRBV15 and TRBJ2-1, is as follows: DAMVIQNPRYQVTQFGKPVTLSCSQTLNHNVMYWYQQKSSQAPKLLFHYYDKDFNNEADTPDNFQSRRPNTSFCFLDIRSPGLGDTAMYLCATSRDLAGGIYNEQFFGPGTRLTVL.

The chain recombines TRBV27 with TRBJ2-1, with TRBD2 identical over 9 bases. Unmatched junction bases numbered 9, after V lost 6 bases and J lost 9 bases. The V gene's germline CDR1 is MNHEY and CDR2 SMNVEV (reference sequence). This CDR3 region has 14 residues. The CDR3 DNA is TGTGCCAGCAGGTGGCGGGAGGGCCGAACTGAGCAGTTCTTC. Its protein product is CASRWREGRTEQFF.

Worth noting for this clone: This sample also contains other DNA sequences that code for the same CDR3. The V and J genes are TRBV19 and TRBJ2-7, with D possibly TRBD1 on 6 matching bases. V was trimmed by 3 bases and J by 3 bases, leaving 12 bases between them. This CDR3 spans 14 amino acids. Germline V gene sequence: CDR1 LNHDA, CDR2 SQIVND (reference sequence). The CDR3 region has the DNA TGTGCCAGTAGTATCGGCACAGGGTTCTACGAGCAGTACTTC. Protein sequence: CASSIGTGFYEQYF.

This chain connects TRBV19 to TRBJ1-2; D might be TRBD1 (5 bases). CDR1 and CDR2 (germline): LNHDA, SQIVND (reference sequence). This CDR3 has 16 amino acids. V gave up 0 bases and J gave up 4 bases, with 15 bases separating them. In DNA form, the CDR3 reads TGTGCCAGTAGTATAGAGTACAGGCACCTTGGCTATGGCTACACCTTC. This translates into CASSIEYRHLGYGYTF.

This sequence joins TRBV28 and TRBJ2-7; a weak D match, TRBD2 (6 bases). The V gene's germline CDR1 is MDHEN and CDR2 SYDVKM. With 3 bases removed from V and 4 bases from J, the gap between germline ends came to 16 bases. The CDR3 covers 15 residues. The CDR3 reads CASSFELAEDYEQYF. The DNA of the CDR3 is TGTGCCAGCAGTTTCGAACTAGCCGAGGATTACGAGCAGTACTTC.

This chain joins TRBV29-1 and TRBJ2-5, with D unclear. V was shortened by 4 bases and J by 1 base, with 7 bases between the two germline ends. CDR1 is SQVTM and CDR2 is ANQGSEA in the germline V gene. CDR3 length: 12 residues. The CDR3 reads CSVVRFQETQYF. In DNA, the CDR3 is TGCAGCGTTGTACGGTTCCAAGAGACCCAGTACTTC.

The rearrangement links TRBV7-2 to TRBJ2-7; a possible D gene is TRBD2 (6 bases). V was cut by 8 bases and J by 7 bases, with 15 bases left in between. CDR1 is SGHTA, CDR2 FQGNSA, per germline. This CDR3 has 12 amino acids. This CDR3 is CASSLTGEEQYF. As DNA, the CDR3 is TGTGCCAGCTCCCTTACGGGAGAAGAGCAGTACTTC.

This sequence joins TRBV4-1 and TRBJ2-7; no clear D. CDR3 length equals 12 residues. V shed 0 bases and J shed 3 bases, with 3 bases lying between them. Germline V gives CDR1 MGHRA, CDR2 YSYEKL. Here the CDR3 reads CASSQDNYEQYF. CDR3 nucleotides: TGCGCCAGCAGCCAAGATAACTACGAGCAGTACTTC.

This chain links TRBV7-8 with TRBJ2-7; tentatively, D is TRBD1 (6 bases). CDR1 is SGHVS, CDR2 FQNEAQ, per germline. The V end was cut by 0 bases, the J end by 2 bases, with 8 bases between. The CDR3 loop spans 14 amino acids. The CDR3 nucleotides read TGTGCCAGCAGCTTAGCTGGGACAACCTACGAGCAGTACTTC. Its protein product is CASSLAGTTYEQYF.

This chain connects TRBV7-6 to TRBJ2-3, with TRBD2 matching 10 bases. The germline CDR1 and CDR2 sequences are SGHVS and FNYEAQ. This CDR3 contains 16 residues. The junction had 3 bases not matched to a gene; V was cut back by 2 bases and J by 1 base. The DNA of the CDR3 is TGTGCCAGCAGCTTAAAGCGGGAGGGTGGCACAGATACGCAGTATTTT. It encodes CASSLKREGGTDTQYF.

This sequence joins TRBV7-9 and TRBJ2-1; 10 bases match TRBD2. V lost 5 bases, J lost 2 bases, and 6 bases stayed unmatched. The CDR3 contains 16 residues. Germline assignment: CDR1 SEHNR and CDR2 FQNEAQ (reference sequence). The CDR3 DNA reads TGTGCCAGCAGCCCCGGGGGGACTAGCGCCTACAATGAGCAGTTCTTC. Protein sequence: CASSPGGTSAYNEQFF.

The J gene is TRBJ2-1, the V gene TRBV5-6, with no clear D. V lost 0 bases and J 2 bases, leaving 15 bases between the germline ends. The CDR3 runs 17 residues. Germline V gene sequence: CDR1 SGHDT, CDR2 YYEEEE. CDR3 bases: TGTGCCAGCAGCTTGGCTGGTCACATCGGAGCCTACAATGAGCAGTTCTTC. Its translation is CASSLAGHIGAYNEQFF.

The rearrangement uses TRBV7-7 and TRBJ2-5, with D perhaps TRBD1 (6 bases). Germline CDR1 is SSHAT and CDR2 is FNYEAQ (reference sequence). V was clipped by 5 bases and J by 0 bases, with 7 bases between them. This CDR3 spans 13 amino acids. The CDR3 loop is CASSRGNQETQYF. In DNA form, the CDR3 reads TGTGCCAGCAGCAGGGGGAACCAAGAGACCCAGTACTTC.

V gene TRBV29-1 combines with J gene TRBJ2-7; D is possibly TRBD2 (5 bases). CDR1 is SQVTM and CDR2 is ANQGSEA in the germline V gene. This CDR3 region has 13 residues. V shed 3 bases and J shed 2 bases, with 11 bases lying between them. The CDR3 coding sequence is TGCAGCGTTGATAAGGACGGGACCTACGAGCAGTACTTC. Protein: CSVDKDGTYEQYF.

The chain combines TRBV27 with TRBJ2-6, with TRBD1 matching 8 bases. The CDR3 consists of 17 residues. Germline V CDR1 and CDR2: MNHEY, SMNVEV (reference sequence). J was trimmed by 2 bases and V by 2 bases; bases with no gene match: 5. The CDR3 sequence: CASSLSTGGTGANVLTF. For the CDR3, the DNA is TGTGCCAGCAGTTTAAGTACAGGGGGAACTGGGGCCAACGTCCTGACTTTC.

The V gene is TRBV7-8, the J gene TRBJ2-3; D is undetermined. Germline-derived CDR1 and CDR2 are SGHVS and FQNEAQ. V lost 2 bases, J lost 0 bases, and 6 bases lay in between. The CDR3 is made up of 14 amino acids. The CDR3 protein is CASSLYWSTDTQYF. The CDR3 nucleotides are TGTGCCAGCAGCTTATATTGGAGCACAGATACGCAGTATTTT.

The chain recombines TRBV27 with TRBJ2-1; 10 bases agree with TRBD2. Germline CDR1 and CDR2: MNHEY and SMNVEV (reference sequence). The CDR3 consists of 17 residues. Unmatched junction bases numbered 15, after V lost 8 bases and J lost 5 bases. In DNA form, the CDR3 reads TGTGCCAGCGGGTCTCGTCTAGCGGGAGCAACGGACAATGAGCAGTTCTTC. Translating it yields CASGSRLAGATDNEQFF.

V gene TRBV28 combines with J gene TRBJ2-5, with D perhaps matching TRBD2 (5 bases). This CDR3 comprises 15 residues. Germline-derived CDR1 and CDR2 are MDHEN and SYDVKM. V gave up 6 bases and J gave up 0 bases, with 14 bases separating them. CDR3 in DNA: TGTGCCAGCAGGCTGGATGGGAGTCACCAAGAGACCCAGTACTTC. Protein sequence: CASRLDGSHQETQYF.